Following are 18 T cell receptor beta chains from one sample sequenced in a study of CD8 T cells in ankylosing spondylitis. Whole-study results and caveats: One TCR beta motif, made up of eight highly homologous variants, appeared characteristic of ankylosing spondylitis blood.

What these receptors recognize is not known. TCRdb processed the 5' RACE reads anew with MiXCR; each CDR3 protein has one entry. In the table there are 450,000 to 550,000 distinct CDR3 sequences, about 5.2% of which are singletons. Input material: blood, either unsorted or a sorted T cell fraction (not recorded which). The receptors stem from a male donor with ankylosing spondylitis.

This clonotype was detected many times. The gene calls are TRBV7-3 and TRBJ2-2, with no clear D. The CDR3 sequence is 14 residues long. Germline V gives CDR1 SGHTA, CDR2 FQGTGA. The germline V and J ends were trimmed by 2 bases and 6 bases, with 10 bases remaining between them. This CDR3 reads CASSLGMIAGELFF. CDR3 nucleotide sequence: TGTGCCAGCAGCTTAGGGATGATCGCCGGGGAGCTGTTTTTT.

This clonotype was counted ten times or more. The chain employs TRBV20-1 and TRBJ2-1; TRBD2 agrees at 11 bases. The J segment lost 9 bases and the V segment lost 5 bases, leaving 12 bases of the junction unmatched. Per germline, CDR1 DFQATT and CDR2 SNEGSKA (reference sequence). The CDR3 covers 15 residues. The CDR3 nucleotides are TGCAGTGCTTCTCCCTATAGCGGGAGGGGGGGTGAGCAGTTCTTC. Encoded protein: CSASPYSGRGGEQFF.

This clonotype was seen at least ten times. The rearrangement joins TRBV20-1 to TRBJ2-2, with 8 bases fitting TRBD1. This CDR3 region has 15 residues. Germline V gene sequence: CDR1 DFQATT, CDR2 SNEGSKA (reference sequence). Trimming removed 5 bases from V and 2 bases from J; junction bases left unmatched: 7. For the CDR3, the DNA is TGCAGTGCTCTCCCAGGGGGCCCCAACACCGGGGAGCTGTTTTTT. This encodes CSALPGGPNTGELFF.

This clonotype was counted many times. The V and J genes are TRBV4-3 and TRBJ1-1; D gene unclear. V lost 3 bases, J lost 5 bases, and 16 bases lay in between. Germline CDR1 reads LGHNA; CDR2 reads YSLEER. This CDR3 has 15 residues. The CDR3, as DNA: TGCGCCAGCAGCCAGCCAGCGGGGAAGGGTACTGAAGCTTTCTTT. Its protein product is CASSQPAGKGTEAFF.

There are many counts of this clonotype. This rearrangement joins TRBV12-3 or TRBV12-4 to TRBJ1-5; D call uncertain. The CDR3 covers 14 residues. The ends were cut back, 2 bases at V and 2 bases at J, with 7 bases in the middle. Here the CDR3 reads CASSLLAGNQPQHF. Here the CDR3 DNA reads TGTGCCAGCAGTTTACTGGCAGGCAATCAGCCCCAGCATTTT.

This clonotype was recorded a few times. The V gene is TRBV28, the J gene TRBJ1-5, with D possibly being TRBD1 (6 bases). The CDR3 consists of 15 residues. V lost 8 bases and J 7 bases, leaving 21 bases between the germline ends. Germline CDR1 is MDHEN and CDR2 is SYDVKM. The CDR3 DNA follows: TGTGCCAGCCAATTGTGGGGGGCGAAAAGACAGCCCCAGCATTTT. It encodes CASQLWGAKRQPQHF.

The chain is built from TRBV20-1 and TRBJ2-4; D uncertain. V lost 1 base, J lost 9 bases, and 10 bases lay in between. The CDR3 contains 12 residues. CDR1 is DFQATT, CDR2 SNEGSKA, per germline (reference sequence). The CDR3 DNA reads as TGCAGTGCTAGAGGGGGTTGGGGCATTCAGTACTTC. Translated: CSARGGWGIQYF.

In its sample, this clonotype was seen many times. Here the CDR3 reads CASSPILNPGTGVYEQYF. In DNA, the CDR3 is TGTGCCAGCAGCCCAATTCTTAACCCCGGGACAGGGGTCTACGAGCAGTACTTC. V is TRBV11-2 and J is TRBJ2-7, with TRBD1 matching 10 bases. Germline V gene lookup returns CDR1 SGHAT and CDR2 FQNNGV. V was pared by 5 bases and J by 3 bases, with 16 bases of the junction left unmatched. This CDR3 has 18 amino acids.

This clonotype was observed at least ten times. This chain joins TRBV12-3 or TRBV12-4 and TRBJ1-2; D uncertain. This CDR3 contains 15 residues. Trimming removed 6 bases at V and 4 bases at J, with 18 bases between. The CDR3 DNA reads TGTGCCAGCAGCCTTACTGTAGGAGGCGGCTATGGCTACACCTTC. Amino acids: CASSLTVGGGYGYTF.

In its sample, this clonotype was seen many times. The gene calls are TRBV5-1 and TRBJ2-1; D may be TRBD1 (6 bases). The CDR3 consists of 15 residues. Per the germline V gene, CDR1 is SGHRS and CDR2 is YFSETQ. Trimming shortened V by 4 bases and J by 0 bases, and 11 bases separated the two germline ends. CDR3 in amino acids: CASSRTVDSYNEQFF. CDR3 coding DNA: TGCGCCAGCAGCCGGACAGTTGACTCCTACAATGAGCAGTTCTTC.

A few counts support this clonotype. The rearrangement uses TRBV29-1 and TRBJ1-4; TRBD1 is a possible D gene (5 bases). CDR1 is SQVTM, CDR2 ANQGSEA, per germline. The CDR3 has 14 residues. Trimming removed 3 bases from V and 5 bases from J, with 13 bases in between. The CDR3 region is CSVDKGLQNEKLFF. DNA for the CDR3: TGCAGCGTTGATAAGGGACTTCAGAATGAAAAACTGTTTTTT.

Points on this clonotype: A clone one base away is much larger, so this may be a read error. V gene TRBV7-9 combines with J gene TRBJ2-7, with unresolved D. CDR3 length: 12 amino acids. Germline lookup yields CDR1 SEHNR and CDR2 FQNEAQ (reference sequence). In nucleotides, the CDR3 is TGTGCCAGCAGCCCCTCGGTTTACGACCAGTACTTC. This encodes CASSPSVYDQYF.

This clonotype was seen many times. This chain joins TRBV20-1 and TRBJ1-5; 9 bases line up with TRBD1. V gave up 6 bases and J gave up 5 bases; unmatched junction bases: 5. The CDR3 totals 13 residues. Germline CDR1 reads DFQATT; CDR2 reads SNEGSKA (reference sequence). The CDR3 sequence is CSANTGGYQPQHF. DNA of the CDR3: TGCAGTGCAAATACAGGGGGCTATCAGCCCCAGCATTTT.

This clonotype came up many times. J is TRBJ1-2 and V is TRBV5-5; TRBD1 agrees at 7 bases. CDR1 is SGHKS and CDR2 is YYEKEE in the germline V gene (reference sequence). The CDR3 has 14 residues. The junction had 5 bases not matched to a gene; V was cut back by 4 bases and J by 2 bases. In DNA, the CDR3 is TGTGCCAGCAGCCGCACGGGACAGAACTATGGCTACACCTTC. This gives the protein CASSRTGQNYGYTF.

This clonotype was recorded many times. The chain combines TRBV4-2 with TRBJ1-6; weak D call: TRBD1 (5 bases). The V end was cut by 0 bases, the J end by 9 bases, with 15 bases between. The CDR3 loop spans 16 amino acids. CDR1 LGHNA and CDR2 YNFKEQ come from the germline V gene. The CDR3 is CASSQDWDGGGSPLHF. CDR3 in DNA: TGTGCCAGCAGCCAAGATTGGGACGGGGGAGGTTCACCCCTCCACTTT.

This clonotype was recorded many times. The chain is built from TRBV20-1 and TRBJ2-7; 12 nucleotides match TRBD2. The J segment lost 3 bases and the V segment lost 3 bases, leaving 3 bases of the junction unmatched. The V gene's germline CDR1 is DFQATT and CDR2 SNEGSKA (reference sequence). This CDR3 spans 14 amino acids. This CDR3 reads CSARSGLAGYEQYF. CDR3 DNA: TGCAGTGCTAGGTCGGGACTAGCGGGCTACGAGCAGTACTTC.

This clonotype was counted many times. The rearrangement links TRBV28 to TRBJ2-1; 11 bases agree with TRBD2. Germline V CDR1 and CDR2: MDHEN, SYDVKM. J was trimmed by 4 bases and V by 4 bases; bases with no gene match: 6. The CDR3 has 16 amino acids. The CDR3 spells CASSSSSGGPYNEQFF. The CDR3 DNA reads as TGTGCCAGCAGTTCCTCTAGCGGGGGGCCTTACAATGAGCAGTTCTTC.

The genes are TRBV5-1 and TRBJ2-5, with a possible D match to TRBD2 (6 bases). Trimming cost V 0 bases and J 7 bases, with 10 bases left between them. CDR3 length: 13 residues. Germline V lookup: CDR1 SGHRS, CDR2 YFSETQ. DNA for the CDR3: TGCGCCAGCAGCTTGGGGGACTTGGGGACCCAGTACTTC. This translates into CASSLGDLGTQYF.